The T cell receptor beta chain described here comes from a study of post-analysis software for immune sequencing data. In germline, CDR1 is KGHSY, CDR2 FQNENV. J was trimmed by 2 bases and V by 4 bases; bases with no gene match: 7. This CDR3 has 15 residues. This clonotype showed up just a few times. Its antigen is not identified. cDNA libraries for TCR beta contained unique molecular identifiers. TCRdb itself ran the PCR reads through MiXCR, one entry per CDR3 protein. The profile shows about 810,000 distinct CDR3 sequences, roughly 50% of them singletons. General study results and limits: Relative to controls, patients had five TRBV segments at higher frequency, with TRBV5-6, TRBV5-1 and TRBV20-1 among these. Significantly lower normalized Chao1 diversity was found in patients with multiple sclerosis relative to controls.

The sequence derives from a girl under 18 with multiple sclerosis. The sequenced sample consisted of blood. The gene calls are TRBV16 and TRBJ2-7; TRBD2 matches 8 bases. CDR3 protein: CASSRNGGGTYEQYF. The CDR3 nucleotides read TGTGCCAGCAGCCGTAATGGCGGGGGGACCTACGAGCAGTACTTC.